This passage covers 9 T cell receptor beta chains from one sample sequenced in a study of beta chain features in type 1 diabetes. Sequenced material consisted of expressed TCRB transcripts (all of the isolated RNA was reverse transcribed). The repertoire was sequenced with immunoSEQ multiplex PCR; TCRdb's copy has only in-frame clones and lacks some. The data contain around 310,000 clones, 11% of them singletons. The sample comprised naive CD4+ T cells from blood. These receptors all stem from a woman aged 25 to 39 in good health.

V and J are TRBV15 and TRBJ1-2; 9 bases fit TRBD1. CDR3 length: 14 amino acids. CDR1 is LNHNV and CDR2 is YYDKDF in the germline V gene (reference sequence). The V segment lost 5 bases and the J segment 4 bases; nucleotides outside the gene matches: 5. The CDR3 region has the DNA TGTGCCACCAGCGGACAGGGGACCCTCTATGGCTACACCTTC. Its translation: CATSGQGTLYGYTF.

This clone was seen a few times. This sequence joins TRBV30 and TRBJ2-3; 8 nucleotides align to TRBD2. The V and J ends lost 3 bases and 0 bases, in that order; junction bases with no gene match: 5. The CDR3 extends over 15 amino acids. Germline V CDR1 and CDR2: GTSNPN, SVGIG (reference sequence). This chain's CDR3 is CAWSLSGTSTDTQYF. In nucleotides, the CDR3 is TGTGCCTGGAGCCTTAGCGGGACTAGCACAGATACGCAGTATTTT.

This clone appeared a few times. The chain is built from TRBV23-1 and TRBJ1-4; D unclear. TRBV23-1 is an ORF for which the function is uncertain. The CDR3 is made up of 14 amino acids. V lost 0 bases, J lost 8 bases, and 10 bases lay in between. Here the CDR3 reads CASSQSGREEKLFF. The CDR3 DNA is TGCGCCAGCAGTCAATCAGGGAGGGAGGAAAAACTGTTTTTT.

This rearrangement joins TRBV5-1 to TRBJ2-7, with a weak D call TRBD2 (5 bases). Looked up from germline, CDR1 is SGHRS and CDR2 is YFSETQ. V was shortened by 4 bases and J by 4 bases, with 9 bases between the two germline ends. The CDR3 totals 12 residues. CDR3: CASSAGVYEQYF. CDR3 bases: TGCGCCAGCAGCGCCGGGGTTTACGAGCAGTACTTC.

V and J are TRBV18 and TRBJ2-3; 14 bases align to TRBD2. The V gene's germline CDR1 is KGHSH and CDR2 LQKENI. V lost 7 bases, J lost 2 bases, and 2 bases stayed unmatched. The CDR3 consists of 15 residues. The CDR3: CASLGLAGVTDTQYF. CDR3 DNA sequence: TGTGCCAGCTTGGGACTAGCGGGAGTCACAGATACGCAGTATTTT.

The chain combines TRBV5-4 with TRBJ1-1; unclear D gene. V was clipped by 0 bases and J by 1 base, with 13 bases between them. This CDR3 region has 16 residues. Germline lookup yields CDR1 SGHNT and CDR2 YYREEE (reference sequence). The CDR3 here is CASSLGGINRNTEAFF. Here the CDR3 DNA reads TGTGCCAGCAGCTTGGGAGGGATTAATCGGAACACTGAAGCTTTCTTT.

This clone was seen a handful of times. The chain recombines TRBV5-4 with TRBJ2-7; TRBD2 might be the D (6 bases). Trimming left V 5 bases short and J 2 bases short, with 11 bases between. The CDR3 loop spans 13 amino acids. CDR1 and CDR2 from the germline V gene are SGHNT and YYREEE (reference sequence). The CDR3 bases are TGTGCCAGCAGGTCGGGACTCACCTACGAGCAGTACTTC. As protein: CASRSGLTYEQYF.

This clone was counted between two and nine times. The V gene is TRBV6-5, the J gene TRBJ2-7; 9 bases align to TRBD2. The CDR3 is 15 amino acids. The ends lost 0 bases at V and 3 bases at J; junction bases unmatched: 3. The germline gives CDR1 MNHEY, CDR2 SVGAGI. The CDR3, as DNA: TGTGCCAGCAGTTACTCCCTAGCGGGATACTACGAGCAGTACTTC. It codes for CASSYSLAGYYEQYF.

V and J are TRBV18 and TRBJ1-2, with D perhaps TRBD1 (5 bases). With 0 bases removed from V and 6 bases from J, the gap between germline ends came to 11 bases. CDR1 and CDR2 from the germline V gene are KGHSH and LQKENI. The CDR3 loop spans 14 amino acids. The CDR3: CASSPPSRAHGYTF. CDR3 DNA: TGTGCCAGCTCACCACCGAGCAGGGCTCATGGCTACACCTTC.